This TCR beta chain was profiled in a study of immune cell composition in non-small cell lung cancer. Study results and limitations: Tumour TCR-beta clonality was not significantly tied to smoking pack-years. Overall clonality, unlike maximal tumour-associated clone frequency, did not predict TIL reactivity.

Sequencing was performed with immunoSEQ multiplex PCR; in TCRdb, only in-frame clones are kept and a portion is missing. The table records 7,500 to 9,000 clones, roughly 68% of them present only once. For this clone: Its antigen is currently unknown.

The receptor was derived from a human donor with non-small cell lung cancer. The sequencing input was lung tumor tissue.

The CDR3 coding sequence is TGTGCCAGCAGCGTATCGGGGGCTGGGGCCAACGTCCTGACTTTC. It encodes CASSVSGAGANVLTF. The V and J genes are TRBV9 and TRBJ2-6, with D possibly TRBD2 on 6 matching bases. The CDR3 loop spans 15 amino acids. V was clipped by 1 base and J by 2 bases, with 7 bases between them. CDR1 is SGDLS and CDR2 is YYNGEE in the germline V gene. Filled out from reference TRBV9 and TRBJ2-6, the complete variable domain reads DSGVTQTPKHLITATGQRVTLRCSPRSGDLSVYWYQQSLDQGLQFLIQYYNGEERAKGNILERFSAQQFPDLHSELNLSSLELGDSALYFCASSVSGAGANVLTFGAGSRLTVL.